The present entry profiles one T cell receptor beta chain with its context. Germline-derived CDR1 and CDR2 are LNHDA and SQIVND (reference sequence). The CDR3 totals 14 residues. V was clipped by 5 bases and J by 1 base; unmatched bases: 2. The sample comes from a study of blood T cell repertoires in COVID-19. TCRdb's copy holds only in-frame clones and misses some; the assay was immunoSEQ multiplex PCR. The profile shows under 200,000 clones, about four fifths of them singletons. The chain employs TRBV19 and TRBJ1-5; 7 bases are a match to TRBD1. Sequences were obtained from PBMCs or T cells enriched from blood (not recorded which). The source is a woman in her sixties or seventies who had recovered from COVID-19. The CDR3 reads CASSLTGSNQPQHF. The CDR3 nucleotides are TGTGCCAGTAGTCTGACAGGGAGCAATCAGCCCCAGCATTTT.